The 21 T cell receptor beta chains in this list originate from one sample, sequenced in a study of blood T cell repertoires in COVID-19. Data came from immunoSEQ multiplex PCR; TCRdb stores just in-frame clones and leaves some out. The table has around 370,000 clones, over 80% seen once. The material sequenced was peripheral blood. Every receptor here comes from a woman aged 45-59 years with COVID-19, enrolled during active disease.

The chain joins TRBV7-2 to TRBJ1-6; 8 nucleotides agree with TRBD1. Germline V gives CDR1 SGHTA, CDR2 FQGNSA. The CDR3 spans 14 residues. Unmatched junction bases numbered 7, after V lost 3 bases and J lost 12 bases. CDR3: CASSFPGQALPLHF. The DNA of the CDR3 is TGTGCCAGCAGCTTCCCGGGACAGGCTTTACCCCTCCACTTT.

This rearrangement joins TRBV29-1 to TRBJ1-1, with a possible D match to TRBD1 (5 bases). The CDR3 loop spans 12 amino acids. Trimming cost V 3 bases and J 1 base, with 6 bases left between them. Germline-derived CDR1 and CDR2 are SQVTM and ANQGSEA. This chain's CDR3 is CSVDDRNTEAFF. CDR3 bases: TGCAGCGTTGATGACAGGAACACTGAAGCTTTCTTT.

This clone was seen at least ten times. V and J are TRBV7-2 and TRBJ1-3; TRBD1 is a possible D gene (6 bases). The CDR3 loop spans 15 amino acids. Trimming left V 5 bases short and J 2 bases short, with 13 bases between. Germline CDR1 is SGHTA and CDR2 is FQGNSA. CDR3 sequence (DNA): TGTGCCAGCAGCCCTGCAGGGGTGCCTGGAAACACCATATATTTT. Amino acid sequence: CASSPAGVPGNTIYF.

This chain links TRBV9 with TRBJ2-1; 8 bases are shared with TRBD2. This CDR3 is 14 amino acids long. Germline CDR1 SGDLS, CDR2 YYNGEE. J lost 9 bases, V lost 0 bases, and 5 bases had no gene match. CDR3 protein: CASSVVGGRTEQFF. CDR3 DNA: TGTGCCAGCAGCGTAGTTGGCGGGAGGACTGAGCAGTTCTTC.

V usage is TRBV6-5 and J usage is TRBJ2-7; 9 bases agree with TRBD2. This CDR3 is 12 amino acids long. The germline V gene has CDR1 MNHEY and CDR2 SVGAGI. The junction had 1 base not matched to a gene; V was cut back by 8 bases and J by 2 bases. CDR3 sequence (DNA): TGTGCCAGCTCTAGCGGGACCTACGAGCAGTACTTC. This codes for CASSSGTYEQYF.

The chain has TRBV5-1 and TRBJ2-3; TRBD1 matches 7 bases. There are 14 residues in the CDR3. The V segment lost 6 bases and the J segment 0 bases; nucleotides outside the gene matches: 4. Germline V gene lookup returns CDR1 SGHRS and CDR2 YFSETQ. The CDR3 region has the DNA TGCGCCAGCACAAAGGGGGCTAGCACAGATACGCAGTATTTT. The encoded protein is CASTKGASTDTQYF. The complete variable domain, with remaining parts taken from reference TRBV5-1 and TRBJ2-3, reads KAGVTQTPRYLIKTRGQQVTLSCSPISGHRSVSWYQQTPGQGLQFLFEYFSETQRNKGNFPGRFSGRQFSNSRSEMNVSTLELGDSALYLCASTKGASTDTQYFGPGTRLTVL.

The chain has TRBV27 and TRBJ2-7; D is possibly TRBD1 (6 bases). The CDR3 is 18 amino acids. The ends were cut back, 2 bases at V and 5 bases at J, with 25 bases in the middle. Germline V gene data show CDR1 as MNHEY and CDR2 as SMNVEV (reference sequence). This CDR3 is CASSLRFQQGYDRDEQYF. The CDR3 nucleotides are TGTGCCAGCAGTTTACGGTTCCAACAGGGTTATGACCGGGACGAGCAGTACTTC.

V gene TRBV5-8 combines with J gene TRBJ2-6, with 8 bases that match TRBD1. The CDR3 contains 20 residues. Unmatched junction bases numbered 12, after V lost 1 base and J lost 0 bases. Germline V gives CDR1 SGHTS, CDR2 YDEGEE. The CDR3 region has the DNA TGTGCCAGCAGCTTGTTTGGCAGGGGGCTTTACAGCTCTGGGGCCAACGTCCTGACTTTC. It is translated as CASSLFGRGLYSSGANVLTF.

The chain employs TRBV5-6 and TRBJ1-5, with D unresolved. Germline V gives CDR1 SGHDT, CDR2 YYEEEE. This CDR3 region has 16 residues. The V end lost 3 bases, the J end lost 6 bases, and 19 bases lay between the germline ends. The CDR3 reads CASSSGEGGLFQPQHF. The CDR3 coding sequence is TGTGCCAGCAGCTCCGGGGAGGGCGGTCTATTTCAGCCCCAGCATTTT.

This rearrangement joins TRBV14 to TRBJ2-3; D is ambiguous. The CDR3 covers 16 residues. CDR1 and CDR2 (germline): SGHDN, FVKESK. Trimming took 0 bases from V and 0 from J, leaving 10 bases between them. CDR3 DNA: TGTGCCAGCAGCCAAGATTCCGGAGCCAGCACAGATACGCAGTATTTT. Its translation: CASSQDSGASTDTQYF.

As concerns this clone: Other DNA sequences in this sample translate to the same CDR3. The chain couples TRBV27 to TRBJ1-1, with 8 bases aligning to TRBD1. This CDR3 comprises 11 residues. Germline V CDR1 and CDR2: MNHEY, SMNVEV (reference sequence). Trimming took 4 bases from V and 11 from J; bases not matched to a gene: 3. The chain's CDR3 is CASSSYRGAFF. CDR3 in DNA: TGTGCCAGCAGTTCGTACAGGGGGGCTTTCTTT.

J is TRBJ2-5 and V is TRBV7-2; 14 nucleotides agree with TRBD2. V shed 1 base, J shed 5 bases, and the junction held 3 bases outside the gene matches. There are 16 residues in the CDR3. From germline, CDR1 is SGHTA and CDR2 FQGNSA. DNA of the CDR3: TGTGCCAGCAGCTTAGGGGGACTAGCGGGAGTGGAGACCCAGTACTTC. Its translation is CASSLGGLAGVETQYF.

V and J are TRBV3-1 (or the pseudogene TRBV3-2) and TRBJ1-1; TRBD1 might be the D (6 bases). Germline CDR1 and CDR2: LGHDT and YNNKEL (reference sequence). V gave up 0 bases and J gave up 1 base, with 12 bases separating them. The CDR3 runs to 16 residues. Here the CDR3 DNA reads TGTGCCAGCAGCCAAGAGGGGGGGGGCTGGAACACTGAAGCTTTCTTT. Protein: CASSQEGGGWNTEAFF.

The chain carries TRBV3-1 (or the pseudogene TRBV3-2) and TRBJ1-4; D might be TRBD1 (6 bases). CDR3 length equals 15 residues. V lost 0 bases and J 6 bases, leaving 11 bases between the germline ends. The germline V gene encodes CDR1 LGHDT and CDR2 YNNKEL (reference sequence). CDR3 residues: CASSQDWGRDEKLFF. In DNA, the CDR3 is TGTGCCAGCAGCCAAGATTGGGGGCGCGATGAAAAACTGTTTTTT.

The chain combines TRBV15 with TRBJ2-2; D perhaps matches TRBD1 (6 bases). The germline V gene has CDR1 LNHNV and CDR2 YYDKDF (reference sequence). The CDR3 runs 17 residues. Trimming cost V 0 bases and J 2 bases, with 13 bases left between them. Here the CDR3 DNA reads TGTGCCACCAGCAGAGAGACGGACAGACGAAACACCGGGGAGCTGTTTTTT. The encoded protein is CATSRETDRRNTGELFF.

The chain joins TRBV19 to TRBJ1-5; 7 nucleotides match TRBD1. The CDR3 sequence is 16 residues long. Germline V gene lookup returns CDR1 LNHDA and CDR2 SQIVND (reference sequence). V was clipped by 4 bases and J by 1 base; unmatched bases: 7. The CDR3 loop reads CASSTQGMFSNQPQHF. CDR3 coding DNA: TGTGCCAGTAGTACACAGGGGATGTTCAGCAATCAGCCCCAGCATTTT.

The gene calls are TRBV9 and TRBJ2-1; the match to TRBD2 covers 9 bases. V dropped 1 base and J dropped 2; count of bases not matched to a gene: 4. The germline gives CDR1 SGDLS, CDR2 YYNGEE. The CDR3 consists of 16 residues. This chain's CDR3 is CASSVYSGSPYNEQFF. CDR3 DNA: TGTGCCAGCAGCGTATATAGCGGGAGCCCCTACAATGAGCAGTTCTTC.

This chain links TRBV19 with TRBJ2-1, with TRBD1 identical over 9 bases. The trim removed 3 bases at V and 6 bases at J, leaving 9 bases unmatched. The CDR3 has 16 amino acids. The germline gives CDR1 LNHDA, CDR2 SQIVND (reference sequence). In DNA, the CDR3 is TGTGCCAGTAGTATGAAGCGACAGGGGGTAGGCAATGAGCAGTTCTTC. Protein: CASSMKRQGVGNEQFF.

The chain links TRBV5-1 to TRBJ2-7; the match to TRBD2 covers 11 bases. The germline V gene encodes CDR1 SGHRS and CDR2 YFSETQ. The CDR3 has 16 amino acids. Unmatched junction bases numbered 11, after V lost 5 bases and J lost 4 bases. The CDR3 DNA follows: TGCGCCAGCAGTCCGCCCGGGACTAGCGGAACTTACGAGCAGTACTTC. This codes for CASSPPGTSGTYEQYF.

The chain carries TRBV25-1 and TRBJ1-5; 7 nucleotides agree with TRBD1. The CDR3 loop spans 13 amino acids. The germline V gene has CDR1 MGHDK and CDR2 SYGVNS. V dropped 3 bases and J dropped 4; count of bases not matched to a gene: 0. The CDR3 sequence: CASSEDRNQPQHF. The CDR3 nucleotides read TGTGCCAGCAGTGAGGACAGGAATCAGCCCCAGCATTTT.

The DNA for the CDR3 is TGTGCCAGCAGCTTAGGCTCGGTCTATGGCTACACCTTC. Translated, it gives CASSLGSVYGYTF. This chain joins TRBV11-2 and TRBJ1-2; D gene ambiguous. Trimming shortened V by 1 base and J by 4 bases, and 7 bases separated the two germline ends. The CDR3 has 13 amino acids. CDR1 is SGHAT and CDR2 is FQNNGV in the germline V gene.